This T cell receptor beta chain is drawn from a study of blood T cells in healthy people across ages. A second roughly 7 to 11 cycle PCR used barcoded and J-beta primers. TCRdb ran MiXCR on the 5' RACE reads and lists one entry per CDR3 protein. The repertoire holds about 830,000 distinct CDR3 sequences, less than 80% seen once, with 25% to 35% in the top ten. This CDR3 contains 17 residues. Germline CDR1 is MNHEY and CDR2 is SVGAGI. V lost 0 bases and J lost 0; bases outside the gene matches: 5. The sample, around 10 milliliters of peripheral blood, was drawn from each donor. Material: blood. The rearrangement uses TRBV6-5 and TRBJ1-5; 7 bases match TRBD1. This sequence was found in a man aged 25-40 years in good health. CDR3 DNA sequence: TGTGCCAGCAGTTACTCATGGACAGGAGATAGCAATCAGCCCCAGCATTTT. This translates into CASSYSWTGDSNQPQHF.